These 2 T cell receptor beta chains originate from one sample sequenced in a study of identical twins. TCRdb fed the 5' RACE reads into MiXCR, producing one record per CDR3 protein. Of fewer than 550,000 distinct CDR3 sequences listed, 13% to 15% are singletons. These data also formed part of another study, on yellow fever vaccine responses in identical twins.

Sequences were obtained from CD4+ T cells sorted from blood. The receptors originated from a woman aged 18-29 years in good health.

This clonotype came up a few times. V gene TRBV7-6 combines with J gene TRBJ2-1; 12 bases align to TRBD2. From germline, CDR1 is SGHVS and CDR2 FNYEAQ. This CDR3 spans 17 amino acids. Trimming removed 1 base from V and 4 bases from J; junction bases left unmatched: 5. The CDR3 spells CASSLGTSGRQYNEQFF. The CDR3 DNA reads TGTGCCAGCAGCTTAGGTACTAGCGGGAGGCAGTACAATGAGCAGTTCTTC.

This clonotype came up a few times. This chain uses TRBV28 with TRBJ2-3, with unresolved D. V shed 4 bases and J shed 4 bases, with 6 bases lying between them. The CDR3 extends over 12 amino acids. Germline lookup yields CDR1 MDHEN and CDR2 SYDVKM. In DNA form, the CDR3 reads TGTGCCAGCAGTTCGACTCCAGATACGCAGTATTTT. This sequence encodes CASSSTPDTQYF. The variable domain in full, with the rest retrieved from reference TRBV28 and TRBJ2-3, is DVKVTQSSRYLVKRTGEKVFLECVQDMDHENMFWYRQDPGLGLRLIYFSYDVKMKEKGDIPEGYSVSREKKERFSLILESASTNQTSMYLCASSSTPDTQYFGPGTRLTVL.